The T cell receptor beta chain under discussion was sequenced for a study of OX40 agonist ivuxolimab in advanced cancers. Germline-derived CDR1 and CDR2 are KGHSH and LQKENI. The CDR3 consists of 16 residues. J lost 0 bases, V lost 6 bases, and 6 bases had no gene match. The method was immunoSEQ multiplex PCR; TCRdb's version includes in-frame clones alone and lacks a portion of them. The sample lists fewer than 60,000 clones, 82% occurring once. Study-wide results and caveats: Researchers did not determine the expanded peripheral T cells' antigen specificity. Relative to CD4+, CD8+ T cells held more expanded clones on average.

On this clone: Its antigen is undetermined.

The TCR comes from an adult with an advanced solid tumor such as melanoma, head and neck, liver or kidney cancer. This sample comprised CD4+ or CD8+ T cells sorted from blood, obtained in a trial of the OX40 agonist ivuxolimab. The chain has TRBV18 and TRBJ2-3; 10 nucleotides agree with TRBD2. CDR3 in DNA: TGTGCCAGCTCCCCGGGACTAGCGCGTAGCACAGATACGCAGTATTTT. Its translation: CASSPGLARSTDTQYF.